These 21 T cell receptor beta chains came from one sample sequenced in a study of OX40 agonist ivuxolimab in advanced cancers. Assay used: immunoSEQ multiplex PCR; TCRdb lists only in-frame clones, some missing. The data show around 34,000 clones, with roughly 79% seen just once and roughly 1.4% held by the top ten. The input for sequencing was CD4+ or CD8+ T cells sorted from blood, taken in a trial of the OX40 agonist ivuxolimab. Receptors originate from an adult with an advanced solid tumor such as melanoma, head and neck, liver or kidney cancer.

This clone was seen once. The J gene is TRBJ1-6, the V gene TRBV7-2; D is perhaps TRBD1 (5 bases). The V gene lost 5 bases and the J gene lost 10 bases, with 18 bases spanning the gap. Germline V gene sequence: CDR1 SGHTA, CDR2 FQGNSA. The CDR3 has 15 amino acids. Written as DNA, the CDR3 is TGTGCCAGCAGCCGGACACAGGTTTATGGATCACCCCTCCACTTT. It is translated as CASSRTQVYGSPLHF.

This chain links TRBV5-4 with TRBJ2-3; D is unclear. The CDR3 length is 13 residues. Looked up from germline, CDR1 is SGHNT and CDR2 is YYREEE (reference sequence). Between the trimmed V and J ends, which lost 0 bases and 0 bases, there was a span of 2 bases. The CDR3 sequence is CASSLDSTDTQYF. CDR3 nucleotides: TGTGCCAGCAGCTTGGACAGCACAGATACGCAGTATTTT.

The gene calls are TRBV5-1 and TRBJ2-1; D remains unclear. V gave up 0 bases and J gave up 6 bases, with 13 bases separating them. The CDR3 extends over 15 amino acids. Germline CDR1 is SGHRS and CDR2 is YFSETQ. CDR3 DNA sequence: TGCGCCAGCAGCTTGGTAGGTCCGCGCGTCAATGAGCAGTTCTTC. Its translation: CASSLVGPRVNEQFF. Full variable domain (rest looked up from reference TRBV5-1 and TRBJ2-1): KAGVTQTPRYLIKTRGQQVTLSCSPISGHRSVSWYQQTPGQGLQFLFEYFSETQRNKGNFPGRFSGRQFSNSRSEMNVSTLELGDSALYLCASSLVGPRVNEQFFGPGTRLTVL.

The chain recombines TRBV5-1 with TRBJ2-3, with 7 bases matching TRBD1. After removal of 2 bases from V and 4 bases from J, the junction contained 4 bases not matched to a gene. The CDR3 is 14 residues long. CDR1 is SGHRS and CDR2 is YFSETQ in the germline V gene. The CDR3: CASSLQGRADTQYF. The CDR3 bases are TGCGCCAGCAGCTTACAGGGGCGCGCAGATACGCAGTATTTT.

The gene calls are TRBV6-6 and TRBJ2-7; D is uncertain. Trimming shortened V by 0 bases and J by 6 bases, and 6 bases separated the two germline ends. Germline values: CDR1 MNHNY, CDR2 SVGAGI (reference sequence). CDR3 size: 12 residues. The CDR3 is CASSYSGFEQYF. The CDR3 DNA reads TGTGCCAGCAGTTACTCAGGGTTCGAGCAGTACTTC.

The chain employs TRBV5-1 and TRBJ2-5, with 10 bases fitting TRBD1. Trimming removed 4 bases from V and 5 bases from J; junction bases left unmatched: 5. CDR1 is SGHRS, CDR2 YFSETQ, per germline. CDR3 size: 14 residues. CDR3 residues: CASSEGTGAETQYF. CDR3 sequence (DNA): TGCGCCAGCAGCGAAGGGACAGGGGCCGAGACCCAGTACTTC.

This chain joins TRBV7-2 and TRBJ1-1; weak D call: TRBD1 (5 bases). The V gene's germline CDR1 is SGHTA and CDR2 FQGNSA. The V gene lost 5 bases and the J gene lost 0 bases, with 22 bases spanning the gap. The CDR3 extends over 18 amino acids. CDR3 coding DNA: TGTGCCAGCAGCCCCCGGGGGGGGACCTTATCCATGAACACTGAAGCTTTCTTT. Translating gives CASSPRGGTLSMNTEAFF. Combining the CDR3 with reference TRBV7-2 and TRBJ1-1 gives the whole variable domain GAGVSQSPSNKVTEKGKDVELRCDPISGHTALYWYRQSLGQGLEFLIYFQGNSAPDKSGLPSDRFSAERTGGSVSTLTIQRTQQEDSAVYLCASSPRGGTLSMNTEAFFGQGTRLTVV.

The chain couples TRBV6-1 to TRBJ1-5, with D perhaps TRBD1 (5 bases). V was pared by 2 bases and J by 2 bases, with 10 bases between. The germline gives CDR1 MNHNS, CDR2 SASEGT. The CDR3 length is 15 residues. CDR3 nucleotide sequence: TGTGCCAGCAGTGAACAGGGAGGGCGCAATCAGCCCCAGCATTTT. Encoded protein: CASSEQGGRNQPQHF.

The V gene is TRBV2, the J gene TRBJ1-6; 11 bases match TRBD1. CDR3 length: 14 amino acids. V shed 7 bases and J 11 bases; nucleotides not matched to a gene: 7. In germline, CDR1 is SNHLY, CDR2 FYNNEI. The DNA for the CDR3 is TGTGCCAGCAAGAGGACAGGGGGCCAGGCACCCCTCCACTTT. This translates into CASKRTGGQAPLHF.

The chain employs TRBV21-1 and TRBJ2-5; TRBD2 is the table's D call and was not checked against the DNA. TRBV21-1 is a listed pseudogene. The CDR3 has 18 amino acids. The CDR3 nucleotides are TGTGCCAGCCGCCAGCGCGAGGGCAGGTCTCAAGCGGGAGACACCCAGTACTTC. Translating gives CASRQREGRSQAGDTQYF.

The V call is TRBV9, the J call TRBJ2-3; D may be TRBD2 (5 bases). Germline V gives CDR1 SGDLS, CDR2 YYNGEE. CDR3 length: 13 residues. Trimming removed 2 bases at V and 4 bases at J, with 8 bases between. The CDR3 nucleotides read TGTGCCAGCAGCGTCCGGGAAGCAGATACGCAGTATTTT. Residues: CASSVREADTQYF.

The chain carries TRBV19 and TRBJ1-5; D perhaps matches TRBD1 (5 bases). Trimming stripped 3 bases from V and 5 bases from J, with 17 bases between. The CDR3 sequence is 16 residues long. The germline V gene has CDR1 LNHDA and CDR2 SQIVND (reference sequence). CDR3 nucleotides: TGTGCCAGTAGTATCGCGTTCAGGGTTAGAGATCAGCCCCAGCATTTT. This encodes CASSIAFRVRDQPQHF.

The chain couples TRBV5-1 to TRBJ2-2; a possible D gene is TRBD1 (5 bases). Germline-derived CDR1 and CDR2 are SGHRS and YFSETQ. The CDR3 is 16 amino acids. V lost 4 bases and J lost 5, with 18 bases in between. This CDR3 reads CASSHPTGFNTGELFF. The CDR3 nucleotides read TGCGCCAGCAGCCATCCCACAGGTTTTAATACCGGGGAGCTGTTTTTT.

The genes are TRBV4-2 and TRBJ2-7; tentatively, D is TRBD2 (5 bases). V lost 5 bases, J lost 3 bases, and 17 bases lay in between. This CDR3 has 15 residues. Germline values: CDR1 LGHNA, CDR2 YNFKEQ. CDR3: CASSLEAGTLYEQYF. In nucleotides, the CDR3 is TGTGCCAGCAGCTTGGAGGCAGGTACCCTCTACGAGCAGTACTTC.

This clone was seen a few times. The chain has TRBV18 and TRBJ1-1; no clear D. CDR3 length: 15 residues. V was shortened by 2 bases and J by 6 bases, with 16 bases between the two germline ends. The V gene's germline CDR1 is KGHSH and CDR2 LQKENI. The CDR3 bases are TGTGCCAGCTCACCAGAGTACAGCCGGAGGGCTGAAGCTTTCTTT. Translated: CASSPEYSRRAEAFF.

In DNA, the CDR3 is TGTGCCAGCAGTTTCGACCCGTACGAGCAGTACTTC. Amino acids: CASSFDPYEQYF. The rearrangement links TRBV6-6 to TRBJ2-7; D call uncertain. This CDR3 spans 12 amino acids. V was pared by 4 bases and J by 4 bases, with 8 bases between. Germline loops: CDR1 MNHNY, CDR2 SVGAGI (reference sequence).

The J gene is TRBJ2-5, the V gene TRBV10-3; 9 nucleotides line up with TRBD1. This CDR3 is built from 14 residues. CDR1 is ENHRY, CDR2 SYGVKD, per germline. Losses at the gene ends were 7 bases for V and 9 bases for J; bases not matched to a gene: 12. The CDR3: CAIKRDREINAQYF. As DNA, the CDR3 is TGTGCCATCAAGAGGGACAGGGAAATCAACGCCCAGTACTTC.

This chain joins TRBV18 and TRBJ1-3; no firm D call. The CDR3 contains 17 residues. Germline V CDR1 and CDR2: KGHSH, LQKENI. Between the trimmed V and J ends, which lost 2 bases and 2 bases, there was a span of 16 bases. The CDR3 sequence: CASSPFVDILPGNTIYF. CDR3 DNA sequence: TGTGCCAGCTCACCATTCGTTGACATACTCCCTGGAAACACCATATATTTT.

V and J are TRBV2 and TRBJ2-6; D call uncertain. Per the germline V gene, CDR1 is SNHLY and CDR2 is FYNNEI. The CDR3 totals 14 residues. Between the trimmed V and J ends, which lost 3 bases and 0 bases, there was a span of 3 bases. The CDR3 DNA follows: TGTGCCAGCAGTGACCGCTCTGGGGCCAACGTCCTGACTTTC. Translating gives CASSDRSGANVLTF.

The J gene is TRBJ1-1, the V gene TRBV28, with D unclear. V dropped 3 bases and J dropped 0 bases, with 5 bases sitting between them. Germline values: CDR1 MDHEN, CDR2 SYDVKM. The CDR3 contains 13 residues. The CDR3 protein is CASSFIVNTEAFF. CDR3 DNA sequence: TGTGCCAGCAGTTTTATCGTGAACACTGAAGCTTTCTTT.

The V gene is TRBV2, the J gene TRBJ2-1; D unclear. V was cut by 1 base and J by 5 bases, with 9 bases left in between. The CDR3 extends over 14 amino acids. Germline values: CDR1 SNHLY, CDR2 FYNNEI. The CDR3 reads CASSEVKGNNEQFF. CDR3 sequence (DNA): TGTGCCAGCAGTGAAGTGAAGGGTAACAATGAGCAGTTCTTC.